This T cell receptor (beta chain) is from a study of vaccination and CD4 T cells after COVID-19. In its sample, this clonotype ranks as medium-sized. Its antigen is as yet unknown. Oncomine TCR Beta short-read sequencing was applied to DNA from cultured CD4+ T cells. Cultured CD4+ T cells were the source of extracted genomic DNA. TCRdb used MiXCR to reprocess the PCR reads, holding one entry per CDR3 protein. The table records 6,000 to 7,000 distinct CDR3 sequences, 33% of them present only once. The germline V gene encodes CDR1 DFQATT and CDR2 SNEGSKA (reference sequence). V dropped 4 bases and J dropped 3 bases, with 15 bases sitting between them. CDR3 length equals 14 residues. Treatment given: roughly 11-day PBMC culture with coronavirus spike peptide pools or control peptides (ViraFEST assay). Researchers collected the unexposed donor's CD4+ T cells before the COVID-19 pandemic (2011-2018).

This chain uses TRBV20-1 with TRBJ1-2, with D possibly TRBD1 on 5 matching bases. Sequencing used CD4+ T cells from blood, cultured in vitro. The TCR was taken from a human donor in good health. CDR3 protein: CSAMGPGRDYGYTF. CDR3 bases: TGCAGTGCTATGGGACCGGGGAGAGACTATGGCTACACCTTC.